This record concerns one T cell receptor beta chain sequence. Its antigen is currently unknown. The sample is drawn from a study of T-cell memory formation after mild COVID-19. Findings and caveats of the study: From day 15 to 85, contracting clones were balanced between CD4 and CD8, whereas later expanders leaned toward CD4+.

CDR1 ENHRY and CDR2 SYGVKD come from the germline V gene. V lost 3 bases and J lost 2, with 14 bases in between. This CDR3 comprises 15 residues. From 5'RACE with constant-segment primers came TCR alpha and TCR beta cDNA libraries that carried sample barcodes and UMIs. TCRdb reanalysed the 5' RACE reads using MiXCR and keeps one entry per CDR3 protein. The sample records 450,000 to 650,000 distinct CDR3 sequences, more than 15% being singletons. The chain employs TRBV10-3 and TRBJ2-7; D unresolved. Source material: PBMCs or a T cell subset sorted from them (not recorded which). This TCR was sampled from an adult woman who had mild COVID-19 (a few samples of this study predate the infection). Cell type and time point are not known. The CDR3 DNA follows: TGTGCCATCAGTGAAGAGACAACCGTGGCCTACGAGCAGTACTTC. Translation: CAISEETTVAYEQYF.